The rows below give T cell receptor beta chains drawn from one sample of a study of shared clonotypes between healthy human individuals. TCRdb's copy holds only in-frame clones and misses some; the assay was immunoSEQ multiplex PCR. The repertoire holds around 2,100,000 clones, with over 85% as singletons. Sequenced input: naive CD8+ T cells sorted from blood. The receptors stem from a man between 18 and 35 years old in good health. Both conserved end residues are part of each CDR3. D genes are given only for firm matches. Rows may omit the clone size; those that give it use once, few, many or a size class.

d_gene	abundance	j_gene	v_gene	CDR3aa	CDR3nt
-	once	TRBJ2-7	TRBV4-1	CASSPGFPSYEQYF	TGCGCCAGCAGCCCAGGTTTTCCCTCCTACGAGCAGTACTTC
-	-	TRBJ2-7	TRBV5-6	CASSLDLEGGYEQYF	TGTGCCAGCAGCTTGGATTTGGAGGGGGGATACGAGCAGTACTTC
TRBD1	-	TRBJ1-1	TRBV9	CASSAPGQGPNTEAFF	TGTGCCAGCAGCGCCCCGGGACAGGGTCCGAACACTGAAGCTTTCTTT
TRBD1	-	TRBJ2-7	TRBV10-3	CAISEPDRGLLYEQYF	TGTGCCATCAGTGAGCCGGACAGGGGCCTACTCTACGAGCAGTACTTC
-	few	TRBJ2-4	TRBV9	CASSVGSGIQYF	TGTGCCAGCAGCGTAGGTTCGGGCATTCAGTACTTC
-	-	TRBJ2-3	TRBV11-2	CASSLGETSTDTQYF	TGTGCCAGCAGCTTAGGCGAGACTAGCACAGATACGCAGTATTTT
-	-	TRBJ2-1	TRBV5-1	CASRRSSYNEQFF	TGCGCCAGCAGGAGGAGCTCCTACAATGAGCAGTTCTTC
-	-	TRBJ2-7	TRBV11-2	CASSHQGPYEQYF	TGTGCCAGCAGTCACCAGGGTCCCTACGAGCAGTACTTC
-	-	TRBJ2-7	TRBV10-2	CASGGTDEQYF	TGCGCCAGCGGCGGGACAGACGAGCAGTACTTC
TRBD1	once	TRBJ2-1	TRBV2	CASSARQGLYNEQFF	TGTGCCAGCAGTGCACGACAGGGTCTCTACAATGAGCAGTTCTTC
-	-	TRBJ2-7	TRBV9	CASSASPGGTSHEQYF	TGTGCCAGCAGCGCATCACCTGGGGGGACATCCCACGAGCAGTACTTC
-	-	TRBJ1-1	TRBV4-1	CASSQGPGTANTEAFF	TGCGCCAGCAGCCAAGGTCCCGGGACGGCAAACACTGAAGCTTTCTTT
-	-	TRBJ2-7	TRBV7-9	CASSTTALEQYF	TGTGCCAGCAGCACAACAGCCCTCGAGCAGTACTTC
-	-	TRBJ2-5	TRBV29-1	CSVEGMETQYF	TGCAGCGTTGAAGGGATGGAGACCCAGTACTTC
TRBD1	-	TRBJ2-5	TRBV2	CASSDRDRWETQYF	TGTGCCAGCAGTGACCGGGACAGGTGGGAGACCCAGTACTTC
-	-	TRBJ2-7	TRBV7-6	CASSPGRTYEQYF	TGTGCCAGCAGCCCGGGACGGACCTACGAGCAGTACTTC
TRBD2	-	TRBJ2-7	TRBV13	CASSNHLKAGGTSYEQYF	TGTGCCAGCAGCAATCATTTAAAGGCGGGAGGGACTTCCTACGAGCAGTACTTC
TRBD1	-	TRBJ1-1	TRBV9	CASSPGGGLDTEAFF	TGTGCCAGCAGCCCAGGGGGGGGGCTGGACACTGAAGCTTTCTTT
TRBD2	-	TRBJ2-1	TRBV6-1	CASSPLAGANEQFF	TGTGCCAGCAGTCCGCTAGCGGGAGCCAATGAGCAGTTCTTC
-	-	TRBJ1-2	TRBV11-1	CASSLSRLPGSDTF	TGTGCCAGCAGCCTGAGTCGACTCCCGGGGTCCGACACCTTC
-	-	TRBJ2-5	TRBV9	CASSVDSGAETQYF	TGTGCCAGCAGCGTAGATTCGGGGGCAGAGACCCAGTACTTC
-	-	TRBJ2-1	TRBV29-1	CSVELGQPPERYEQFF	TGCAGCGTTGAATTAGGGCAGCCCCCCGAACGTTATGAGCAGTTCTTC
TRBD1	-	TRBJ1-2	TRBV7-9	CASSTSTGQSDGYTF	TGTGCCAGCAGCACTTCGACAGGGCAGTCGGATGGCTACACCTTC
-	-	TRBJ1-1	TRBV11-2	CASSLGLGTEAFF	TGTGCCAGCAGCTTAGGACTGGGGACTGAAGCTTTCTTT
TRBD1	few	TRBJ2-7	TRBV6-5	CASSYSTGQHSYEQYF	TGTGCCAGCAGTTACTCGACGGGACAGCACTCCTACGAGCAGTACTTC
-	-	TRBJ2-5	TRBV7-8	CASSLAPLARETQYF	TGTGCCAGCAGCTTAGCGCCCCTAGCTAGGGAGACCCAGTACTTC
-	-	TRBJ2-1	TRBV27	CASSLSLASSYNEQFF	TGTGCCAGCAGTTTATCACTAGCCTCCTCCTACAATGAGCAGTTCTTC
-	-	TRBJ1-1	TRBV2	CAGLNENSEAFF	TGTGCCGGTTTGAATGAGAACTCTGAAGCTTTCTTT
TRBD2	-	TRBJ2-3	TRBV6-1	CASSEMGLAGGPVNTQYF	TGTGCCAGCAGTGAAATGGGACTAGCGGGAGGGCCGGTAAATACGCAGTATTTT
TRBD2	-	TRBJ2-7	TRBV6-5	CASSYSDDGGRNEQYF	TGTGCCAGCAGTTACTCGGACGATGGCGGGAGGAACGAGCAGTACTTC
TRBD2	-	TRBJ2-1	TRBV7-9	CASSSVGLAGGMEQFF	TGTGCCAGCAGCTCGGTGGGACTAGCGGGGGGTATGGAGCAGTTCTTC
-	-	TRBJ1-1	TRBV4-1	CASSSPWGSGTEAFF	TGCGCCAGCAGCTCTCCCTGGGGATCGGGAACTGAAGCTTTCTTT
TRBD2	once	TRBJ2-3	TRBV4-2	CASSQVEREDTDTQYF	TGTGCCAGCAGCCAAGTTGAGCGGGAGGATACAGATACGCAGTATTTT
TRBD2	-	TRBJ2-1	TRBV9	CASSVLWGGPIDGNEQFF	TGTGCCAGCAGCGTACTCTGGGGAGGGCCAATTGATGGCAATGAGCAGTTCTTC
-	-	TRBJ2-1	TRBV11-3	CASSTDDNEQFF	TGTGCCAGCAGCACAGATGACAATGAGCAGTTCTTC
-	-	TRBJ2-4	TRBV11-2	CASSLVSGGDIQYF	TGTGCCAGCAGCTTAGTATCAGGAGGGGACATTCAGTACTTC
-	-	TRBJ2-2	TRBV19	CASSIFGREVAGELFF	TGTGCCAGTAGTATATTTGGCAGGGAGGTCGCCGGGGAGCTGTTTTTT
-	once	TRBJ1-1	TRBV7-9	CASSKGTLDTEAFF	TGTGCCAGCAGCAAGGGGACCCTTGACACTGAAGCTTTCTTT
TRBD2	-	TRBJ2-4	TRBV5-1	CASSLSGGLEAKNIQYF	TGCGCCAGCAGCTTGAGCGGGGGCCTGGAAGCCAAAAACATTCAGTACTTC
TRBD1	-	TRBJ2-7	TRBV5-1	CASSWGQGVSYEQYF	TGCGCCAGCAGCTGGGGACAGGGGGTCTCTTACGAGCAGTACTTC
-	-	TRBJ1-2	TRBV4-3	CASSQDWDAQLGGYTF	TGCGCCAGCAGCCAAGATTGGGACGCCCAATTAGGTGGCTACACCTTC
-	once	TRBJ1-1	TRBV27	CASSSDPWANTEAFF	TGTGCCAGCAGTTCCGACCCGTGGGCGAACACTGAAGCTTTCTTT
TRBD2	-	TRBJ2-1	TRBV2	CASSDPREYVYEQFF	TGTGCCAGCAGTGATCCGCGGGAGTACGTTTATGAGCAGTTCTTC